Shown below are 7 T cell receptor beta chains from a single sample sequenced in a study of blood T cell repertoires in COVID-19. Sequencing was performed with immunoSEQ multiplex PCR; in TCRdb, only in-frame clones are kept and a portion is missing. The data contain 200,000 to 250,000 clones, around 84% of them singletons. Source material: peripheral blood. These receptor sequences come from a woman in her late teens or twenties with acute or convalescent COVID-19.

The chain links TRBV4-3 to TRBJ1-6; tentatively, D is TRBD1 (6 bases). Germline V gene data show CDR1 as LGHNA and CDR2 as YSLEER. There are 15 residues in the CDR3. The V gene lost 1 base and the J gene lost 9 bases, with 13 bases spanning the gap. CDR3 amino acids: CASSQATGMTSPLHF. The CDR3 nucleotides read TGCGCCAGCAGCCAAGCAACAGGGATGACTTCACCCCTCCACTTT.

V usage is TRBV30 and J usage is TRBJ1-2; D unresolved. CDR3 size: 11 residues. Germline-derived CDR1 and CDR2 are GTSNPN and SVGIG (reference sequence). Trimming removed 0 bases at V and 7 bases at J, with 6 bases between. The CDR3 nucleotides are TGTGCCTGGAGTGTCCGTCTTGGCTACACCTTC. Its protein is CAWSVRLGYTF.

This chain connects TRBV25-1 to TRBJ2-2; 7 bases line up with TRBD2. V gave up 2 bases and J gave up 5 bases; unmatched junction bases: 5. Looked up from germline, CDR1 is MGHDK and CDR2 is SYGVNS. The CDR3 spans 15 residues. CDR3 protein: CASSESGKVTGELFF. CDR3 DNA sequence: TGTGCCAGCAGTGAAAGCGGGAAGGTGACCGGGGAGCTGTTTTTT.

The chain links TRBV4-3 to TRBJ2-2; 9 bases line up with TRBD1. Germline-derived CDR1 and CDR2 are LGHNA and YSLEER. Germline trimming cut 2 bases from V and 8 bases from J; bases unmatched to any gene: 12. The CDR3 has 17 residues. DNA of the CDR3: TGCGCCAGCAGCCAAAGGCGGGACAGGGTAGTAGTGGGGGAGCTGTTTTTT. It codes for CASSQRRDRVVVGELFF.

The V gene is TRBV3-1 (or the pseudogene TRBV3-2), the J gene TRBJ1-6; D is uncertain. Germline V CDR1 and CDR2: LGHDT, YNNKEL (reference sequence). V was cut by 2 bases and J by 7 bases, with 6 bases left in between. The CDR3 sequence is 13 residues long. Here the CDR3 reads CASSQYRNSPLHF. Written as DNA, the CDR3 is TGTGCCAGCAGCCAATATCGGAATTCACCCCTCCACTTT.

The rearrangement links TRBV9 to TRBJ2-1, with 7 bases matching TRBD2. In germline, CDR1 is SGDLS, CDR2 YYNGEE. The J segment lost 7 bases and the V segment lost 4 bases, leaving 11 bases of the junction unmatched. The CDR3 runs 15 residues. CDR3 sequence (DNA): TGTGCCAGCAGCCCTCCACAAGGGGAGGGAAATGAGCAGTTCTTC. Translating gives CASSPPQGEGNEQFF.

J is TRBJ1-3 and V is TRBV6-5; the D is unclear. The CDR3 loop spans 16 amino acids. V was cut by 0 bases and J by 3 bases, with 12 bases left in between. Germline V lookup: CDR1 MNHEY, CDR2 SVGAGI. The CDR3, as DNA: TGTGCCAGCAGTTACTCCCAGGCCGGGGTTGGAAACACCATATATTTT. Amino acids: CASSYSQAGVGNTIYF.